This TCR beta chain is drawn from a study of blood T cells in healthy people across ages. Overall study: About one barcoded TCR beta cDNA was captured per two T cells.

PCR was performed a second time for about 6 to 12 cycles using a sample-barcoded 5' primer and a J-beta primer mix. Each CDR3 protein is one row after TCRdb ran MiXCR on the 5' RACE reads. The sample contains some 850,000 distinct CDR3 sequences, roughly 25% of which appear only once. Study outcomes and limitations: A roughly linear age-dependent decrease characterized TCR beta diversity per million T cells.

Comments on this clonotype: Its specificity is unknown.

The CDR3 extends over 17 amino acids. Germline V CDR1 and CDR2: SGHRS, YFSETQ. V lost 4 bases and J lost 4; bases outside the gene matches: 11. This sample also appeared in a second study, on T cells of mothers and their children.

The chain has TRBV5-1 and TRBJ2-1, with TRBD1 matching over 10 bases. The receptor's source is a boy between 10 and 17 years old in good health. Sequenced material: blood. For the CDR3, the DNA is TGCGCCAGCAGCCGCTTTACCGGGACAGGGGATTACAATGAGCAGTTCTTC. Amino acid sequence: CASSRFTGTGDYNEQFF.